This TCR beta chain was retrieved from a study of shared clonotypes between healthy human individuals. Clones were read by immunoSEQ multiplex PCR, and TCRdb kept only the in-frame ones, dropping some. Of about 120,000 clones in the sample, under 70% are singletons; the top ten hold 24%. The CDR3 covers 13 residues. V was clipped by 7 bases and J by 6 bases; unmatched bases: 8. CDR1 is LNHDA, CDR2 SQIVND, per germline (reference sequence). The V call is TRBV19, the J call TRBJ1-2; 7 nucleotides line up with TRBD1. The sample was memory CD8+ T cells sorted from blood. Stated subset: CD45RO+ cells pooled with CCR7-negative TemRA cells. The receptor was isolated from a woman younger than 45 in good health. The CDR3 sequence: CASKTQGDNGYTF. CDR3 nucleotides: TGTGCCAGTAAGACGCAGGGGGACAATGGCTACACCTTC.